This T cell receptor (beta chain) was sequenced during a study of T cells in Graves' hyperthyroidism and ophthalmopathy. Regions amplified from RNA transcripts were the TCR beta CDR3 regions. A set of HTBI primers served as the primers for a first-round RT-PCR of the TCR CDR3. TCRdb processed the multiplex PCR reads anew with MiXCR; each CDR3 protein has one entry. This sample has approximately 420,000 distinct CDR3 sequences, with 14% to 15% found just once. After removal of 4 bases from V and 9 bases from J, the junction contained 6 bases not matched to a gene. The CDR3 covers 14 residues. Germline CDR1 and CDR2: SNHLY and FYNNEI. This clonotype came up many times.

The source material was blood. The sequence came from a woman in her 30s with Graves' hyperthyroidism. The gene calls are TRBV2 and TRBJ2-1; the match to TRBD2 covers 10 bases. The CDR3 DNA sequence: TGTGCCAGCAGTGTGGCTAGCGGGAGCGTTGAGCAGTTCTTC. This codes for CASSVASGSVEQFF.